The 10 T cell receptor beta chains reported below all come from one sample, sequenced in a study of blood T cell repertoires in COVID-19. The table came from immunoSEQ multiplex PCR; TCRdb's copy has only in-frame clones and leaves some out. Of about 250,000 clones listed, 75% to 85% were seen once; the top ten hold about 5.1%. The sample taken for sequencing was peripheral blood. The receptors stem from a man in his fifties or sixties with active or convalescent COVID-19.

This rearrangement joins TRBV19 to TRBJ1-2; D unresolved. Germline V lookup: CDR1 LNHDA, CDR2 SQIVND (reference sequence). Deletions cut 4 bases from V and 2 bases from J, with 5 bases between. CDR3 length: 12 amino acids. For the CDR3, the DNA is TGTGCCAGTAGTACCCGGAACTATGGCTACACCTTC. Residues: CASSTRNYGYTF.

The rearrangement uses TRBV12-5 and TRBJ2-5, with unresolved D. Germline lookup yields CDR1 LGHNT and CDR2 FRNRAP. The CDR3 extends over 14 amino acids. V gave up 6 bases and J gave up 5 bases, with 16 bases separating them. The chain's CDR3 is CASGGLPFTETQYF. The CDR3, as DNA: TGTGCTAGTGGCGGTCTGCCCTTTACGGAGACCCAGTACTTC.

The chain is built from TRBV10-1 and TRBJ2-3; no definite D call. The germline gives CDR1 WNHNN, CDR2 SYGVQD (reference sequence). This CDR3 contains 14 residues. The V and J ends lost 2 bases and 5 bases respectively, with 11 bases between them. CDR3 in amino acids: CASSEAIRGDTQYF. The CDR3 DNA reads as TGCGCCAGCAGTGAGGCGATACGTGGAGATACGCAGTATTTT.

This chain joins TRBV7-8 and TRBJ2-7; TRBD2 might be the D (6 bases). This CDR3 comprises 15 residues. Germline assignment: CDR1 SGHVS and CDR2 FQNEAQ. V shed 0 bases and J shed 1 base, with 10 bases lying between them. CDR3 protein: CASSLAPGRSYEQYF. As DNA, the CDR3 is TGTGCCAGCAGCTTAGCCCCCGGGAGATCCTACGAGCAGTACTTC.

V and J are TRBV24-1 and TRBJ2-1; D is possibly TRBD2 (6 bases). This CDR3 region has 13 residues. V was cut by 0 bases and J by 9 bases, with 8 bases left in between. Germline assignment: CDR1 KGHDR and CDR2 SFDVKD. As DNA, the CDR3 is TGTGCCACCAGTGATTTGGGGGGGACTGAGCAGTTCTTC. Encoded protein: CATSDLGGTEQFF.

The V gene is TRBV6-1, the J gene TRBJ2-1, with 9 bases lining up with TRBD2. The CDR3 consists of 15 residues. The V gene end was trimmed by 2 bases and the J gene end by 7 bases; junction bases not matched to a gene: 6. The germline V gene has CDR1 MNHNS and CDR2 SASEGT. The CDR3 here is CASSELAGKGNEQFF. CDR3 in DNA: TGTGCCAGCAGTGAACTAGCGGGAAAGGGGAATGAGCAGTTCTTC.

This clone was detected only a few times. Additional DNA sequences in this sample encode the identical CDR3. This chain connects TRBV5-1 to TRBJ1-2; TRBD1 agrees at 9 bases. Trimming removed 4 bases from V and 3 bases from J; junction bases left unmatched: 4. This CDR3 has 14 residues. Germline V gives CDR1 SGHRS, CDR2 YFSETQ. DNA of the CDR3: TGCGCCAGCAGCCCGGACAGGGGAGACTATGGCTACACCTTC. Protein: CASSPDRGDYGYTF.

This rearrangement joins TRBV5-1 to TRBJ2-7; 9 bases are a match to TRBD1. Looked up from germline, CDR1 is SGHRS and CDR2 is YFSETQ. The V and J ends lost 5 bases and 3 bases, in that order; junction bases with no gene match: 3. This CDR3 region has 13 residues. CDR3 amino acids: CASSPDRGYEQYF. Written as DNA, the CDR3 is TGCGCCAGCAGTCCGGACAGGGGCTACGAGCAGTACTTC.

V usage is TRBV5-6 and J usage is TRBJ2-3, with D possibly TRBD2 on 6 matching bases. Germline CDR1 SGHDT, CDR2 YYEEEE. CDR3 length: 14 residues. V was shortened by 0 bases and J by 6 bases, with 11 bases between the two germline ends. The CDR3 is CASSLAGVGDTQYF. The CDR3 DNA reads as TGTGCCAGCAGCTTGGCGGGAGTTGGCGATACGCAGTATTTT.

In nucleotides, the CDR3 is TGCGCCAGCGCCCCGATAGCGGGAGGCGGCACAGATACGCAGTATTTT. Amino acid sequence: CASAPIAGGGTDTQYF. The chain uses TRBV5-1 and TRBJ2-3, with TRBD2 identical over 10 bases. The germline CDR1 and CDR2 sequences are SGHRS and YFSETQ. V lost 7 bases, J lost 1 base, and 9 bases stayed unmatched. This CDR3 region has 16 residues.